The rows below give T cell receptor beta chains drawn from one sample of a study of T-cell reconstitution after alpha-beta-depleted transplantation in children. TCRdb used MiXCR to reprocess the PCR reads, holding one entry per CDR3 protein. The sample shows 70,000 to 95,000 distinct CDR3 sequences, 12% of them seen only once. Sequenced here: PBMCs from the stem cell graft donor, sampled from the stem cell graft. All receptors come from a human donor who donated a stem cell graft to a child with inherited bone marrow failure. Each CDR3 is given with its conserved first and last residue. The D gene is left open where the match is weak. A clone size is listed for some rows: how often the clone was seen (once, few, many), or a class if it is expanded.

clone_size	d_call	v_call	j_call	cdr3_aa	cdr3_nt
many	TRBD1	TRBV4-3	TRBJ2-7	CASSQVPPTGTGGDEQYF	TGCGCCAGCAGCCAAGTCCCACCAACCGGGACAGGGGGGGACGAGCAGTACTTC
many	TRBD2	TRBV7-2	TRBJ2-5	CASSSPLTSGIETQYF	TGTGCCAGCAGCTCCCCCCTAACTAGCGGGATAGAGACCCAGTACTTC
few	TRBD2	TRBV7-2	TRBJ2-3	CASSFHGLAGAGDTQYF	TGTGCCAGCAGCTTTCACGGACTAGCGGGGGCAGGAGATACGCAGTATTTT
many	TRBD2	TRBV7-2	TRBJ2-1	CASSFSGSPYNEQFF	TGTGCCAGCAGCTTTAGCGGGAGTCCGTACAATGAGCAGTTCTTC
many	-	TRBV5-1	TRBJ2-3	CASSLVPADTQYF	TGCGCCAGCAGCTTGGTACCGGCAGATACGCAGTATTTT
many	TRBD2	TRBV10-3	TRBJ2-3	CAILVAGDPDTQYF	TGTGCCATCCTAGTAGCGGGAGATCCAGATACGCAGTATTTT
-	-	TRBV6-5	TRBJ2-7	CASSYSQGLSYEQYF	TGTGCCAGCAGTTACTCCCAAGGGCTCTCCTACGAGCAGTACTTC
many	-	TRBV7-2	TRBJ1-3	CASSRNILYSSGNTIYF	TGTGCCAGCAGCCGTAATATCCTCTACAGCTCTGGAAACACCATATATTTT
many	TRBD1	TRBV5-1	TRBJ1-5	CASSRTGAASQPQHF	TGCGCCAGCAGCCGGACAGGGGCGGCGAGTCAGCCCCAGCATTTT
-	TRBD2	TRBV29-1	TRBJ2-5	CSVLPAGVETQYF	TGCAGCGTCCTCCCCGCGGGAGTAGAGACCCAGTACTTC
many	-	TRBV10-3	TRBJ2-6	CAIRTLGSGANVLTF	TGTGCCATCAGGACCCTGGGCTCTGGGGCCAACGTCCTGACTTTC
many	TRBD1	TRBV6-1	TRBJ1-5	CASRGGQGGQPQHF	TGTGCCAGCAGGGGAGGACAGGGTGGTCAGCCCCAGCATTTT
few	-	TRBV4-3	TRBJ2-6	CASSQDDGAGPSGANVLTF	TGCGCCAGCAGCCAAGATGATGGAGCAGGACCCTCTGGGGCCAACGTCCTGACTTTC
many	-	TRBV7-6	TRBJ2-3	CASSKMGTQYF	TGTGCCAGCAGCAAAATGGGTACGCAGTATTTT
many	-	TRBV6-6	TRBJ1-5	CASSGWSQLNQPQHF	TGTGCCAGCAGCGGATGGAGTCAGCTTAATCAGCCCCAGCATTTT